A single sample is the source of the 22 T cell receptor beta chains below, sequenced in a study of blood T cell repertoires in COVID-19 (dated by TCRdb to 2018 to 2020). Receptor libraries were prepared by the immunoSEQ multiplex PCR assay. Entries here come from immuneACCESS through TCRdb and include only in-frame sequences with V and J called. Some clones fail to appear in such tables; in the studies checked, an unresolved V gene covers under half of the shortfall, and the cause of the remainder is unknown. The sample table contains about 410,000 clones; only one count was recorded for nearly 90% of them. About 1.7% of the sample comes from the top ten. The sample consisted of PBMCs or T cells enriched from blood (not recorded which). These receptors were collected from a woman between 25 and 40 years old who had recovered from COVID-19.

This sequence joins TRBV7-2 and TRBJ2-7; 8 bases line up with TRBD1. Germline V gene data show CDR1 as SGHTA and CDR2 as FQGNSA. The ends lost 5 bases at V and 5 bases at J; junction bases unmatched: 8. This CDR3 spans 14 amino acids. CDR3 DNA sequence: TGTGCCAGCAGCATTCCAGGGGGCTCGGACGAGCAGTACTTC. Protein product: CASSIPGGSDEQYF.

The chain joins TRBV2 to TRBJ2-3; 9 bases align to TRBD2. CDR3 length: 15 residues. Per germline, CDR1 SNHLY and CDR2 FYNNEI. V shed 7 bases and J 1 base; nucleotides not matched to a gene: 6. CDR3 residues: CASTEREVRTDTQYF. The DNA for the CDR3 is TGTGCCAGCACTGAGCGGGAGGTACGCACAGATACGCAGTATTTT.

The chain combines TRBV13 with TRBJ2-1; 12 nucleotides match TRBD2. Germline CDR1 reads PRHDT; CDR2 reads FYEKMQ (reference sequence). J was trimmed by 6 bases and V by 4 bases; bases with no gene match: 7. This CDR3 contains 16 residues. Here the CDR3 reads CASSSELAGGPNEQFF. The CDR3 coding sequence is TGTGCCAGCAGCTCCGAACTAGCGGGGGGCCCCAATGAGCAGTTCTTC.

The CDR3, as DNA: TGTGCCAGCAGCTTGCAGGGGCGAGCTGAAGCTTTCTTT. Its translation is CASSLQGRAEAFF. The chain has TRBV5-4 and TRBJ1-1; D is possibly TRBD1 (6 bases). The CDR3 totals 13 residues. Between the trimmed V and J ends, which lost 1 base and 6 bases, there was a span of 10 bases. CDR1 SGHNT and CDR2 YYREEE come from the germline V gene (reference sequence). The full variable domain, with the rest looked up from reference TRBV5-4 and TRBJ1-1, is ETGVTQSPTHLIKTRGQQVTLRCSSQSGHNTVSWYQQALGQGPQFIFQYYREEENGRGNFPPRFSGLQFPNYSSELNVNALELDDSALYLCASSLQGRAEAFFGQGTRLTVV.

The DNA for the CDR3 is TGTGCCAGCAACCCCGGGACATTGTATCAGCCCCAGCATTTT. Its protein is CASNPGTLYQPQHF. The genes are TRBV2 and TRBJ1-5, with D perhaps matching TRBD1 (6 bases). Trimming left V 7 bases short and J 5 bases short, with 15 bases between. Germline-derived CDR1 and CDR2 are SNHLY and FYNNEI. The CDR3 sequence is 14 residues long.

The J gene is TRBJ2-7, the V gene TRBV7-6; D call uncertain. This CDR3 region has 15 residues. CDR1 is SGHVS, CDR2 FNYEAQ, per germline. V lost 2 bases, J lost 3 bases, and 14 bases lay in between. The CDR3 DNA reads TGTGCCAGCAGCTTAAGTGGGTCTGCAGGCTACGAGCAGTACTTC. This sequence encodes CASSLSGSAGYEQYF.

This clone was recorded a few times. The V and J genes are TRBV6-5 and TRBJ2-7; 10 bases agree with TRBD2. V was pared by 2 bases and J by 4 bases, with 5 bases of the junction left unmatched. This CDR3 has 15 residues. The germline CDR1 and CDR2 sequences are MNHEY and SVGAGI. The CDR3 sequence is CASSYTASGGYEQYF. CDR3 in DNA: TGTGCCAGCAGTTACACCGCTAGCGGGGGTTACGAGCAGTACTTC.

This sequence joins TRBV2 and TRBJ1-2, with 7 bases fitting TRBD1. CDR3 length: 16 residues. Germline-derived CDR1 and CDR2 are SNHLY and FYNNEI. Trimming removed 3 bases from V and 4 bases from J; junction bases left unmatched: 11. CDR3 DNA sequence: TGTGCCAGCAGTGATTCGACAGGGTGGTCGCTCTATGGCTACACCTTC. Protein sequence: CASSDSTGWSLYGYTF.

The chain has TRBV24-1 and TRBJ2-7; TRBD1 might be the D (6 bases). Between the trimmed V and J ends, which lost 7 bases and 3 bases, there was a span of 15 bases. Germline V gene lookup returns CDR1 KGHDR and CDR2 SFDVKD. The CDR3 is 14 amino acids. The CDR3 sequence is CATSASRDNYEQYF. The CDR3 DNA reads TGTGCCACCAGCGCCAGTAGGGACAACTACGAGCAGTACTTC.

V and J are TRBV7-6 and TRBJ1-6; 9 bases fit TRBD1. V lost 6 bases to trimming and J lost 0 bases; unmatched junction nucleotides: 12. Germline lookup yields CDR1 SGHVS and CDR2 FNYEAQ. This CDR3 has 19 amino acids. DNA for the CDR3: TGTGCCAGCAGTCCAAAGCCGGGACAGGGCCGCTCCTATAATTCACCCCTCCACTTT. Protein sequence: CASSPKPGQGRSYNSPLHF.

The gene calls are TRBV4-1 and TRBJ2-1, with unresolved D. V was clipped by 0 bases and J by 10 bases, with 7 bases between them. This CDR3 spans 12 amino acids. In germline, CDR1 is MGHRA, CDR2 YSYEKL. The CDR3 nucleotides read TGCGCCAGCAGCCAAGAAATACGGGAGCAGTTCTTC. This gives the protein CASSQEIREQFF.

This chain uses TRBV27 with TRBJ1-2, with D maybe TRBD1 (6 bases). The CDR3 totals 15 residues. The V gene's germline CDR1 is MNHEY and CDR2 SMNVEV (reference sequence). The V gene lost 3 bases and the J gene lost 2 bases, with 13 bases spanning the gap. The DNA of the CDR3 is TGTGCCAGCAGTTTTTCAGGGACACACAACTATGGCTACACCTTC. Amino acids: CASSFSGTHNYGYTF.

The CDR3 is CASSSDSGLYLYNEQFF. The CDR3 DNA reads TGTGCCAGCAGCTCCGACTCCGGCCTGTACCTATACAATGAGCAGTTCTTC. V and J are TRBV11-2 and TRBJ2-1, with unresolved D. Per germline, CDR1 SGHAT and CDR2 FQNNGV. The V end was cut by 4 bases, the J end by 4 bases, with 20 bases between. The CDR3 runs to 17 residues. Variable domain in full (rest from reference TRBV11-2 and TRBJ2-1): EAGVAQSPRYKIIEKRQSVAFWCNPISGHATLYWYQQILGQGPKLLIQFQNNGVVDDSQLPKDRFSAERLKGVDSTLKIQPAKLEDSAVYLCASSSDSGLYLYNEQFFGPGTRLTVL.

V usage is TRBV5-1 and J usage is TRBJ2-7; 9 bases map to TRBD1. V was clipped by 4 bases and J by 3 bases; unmatched bases: 11. This CDR3 spans 16 amino acids. From germline, CDR1 is SGHRS and CDR2 YFSETQ. The CDR3 sequence: CASSPTVGTGIYEQYF. DNA of the CDR3: TGCGCCAGCAGCCCCACGGTCGGGACAGGGATCTACGAGCAGTACTTC.

In this sample, this clone turned up a few times. Different DNA sequences within this sample yield the same CDR3. The rearrangement links TRBV28 to TRBJ1-5; D unclear. The germline V gene encodes CDR1 MDHEN and CDR2 SYDVKM. The CDR3 length is 11 residues. Trimming took 4 bases from V and 5 from J, leaving 3 bases between them. CDR3 sequence reads: CASSSDQPQHF. CDR3 coding DNA: TGTGCCAGCAGTTCCGATCAGCCCCAGCATTTT.

This clone has a single count. This sequence joins TRBV6-2 or TRBV6-3 and TRBJ1-2; D remains unclear. Germline V CDR1 and CDR2: MNHEY, SVGEGT. Trimming took off 5 bases at V and 3 bases at J, with 10 bases between the two ends. The CDR3 length is 13 residues. The CDR3: CASSPSGDYGYTF. CDR3 DNA sequence: TGTGCCAGCAGTCCCTCGGGTGACTATGGCTACACCTTC.

The chain couples TRBV15 to TRBJ1-4, with D unresolved. Germline V gene lookup returns CDR1 LNHNV and CDR2 YYDKDF (reference sequence). Trimming took off 3 bases at V and 10 bases at J, with 12 bases between the two ends. CDR3 size: 13 residues. CDR3 loop: CATSRDYQGKLFF. CDR3 coding DNA: TGTGCCACCAGCAGGGACTATCAAGGAAAACTGTTTTTT. The entire variable domain, with the rest obtained from reference TRBV15 and TRBJ1-4, is as follows: DAMVIQNPRYQVTQFGKPVTLSCSQTLNHNVMYWYQQKSSQAPKLLFHYYDKDFNNEADTPDNFQSRRPNTSFCFLDIRSPGLGDTAMYLCATSRDYQGKLFFGSGTQLSVL.

This chain links TRBV28 with TRBJ2-3, with TRBD2 as a possible D gene (5 bases). The CDR3 consists of 14 residues. CDR1 and CDR2 (germline): MDHEN, SYDVKM. V was cut by 10 bases and J by 0 bases, with 14 bases left in between. CDR3 coding DNA: TGTGCCACAGCCGTTGCGGGTAGCACAGATACGCAGTATTTT. Translation gives CATAVAGSTDTQYF. The variable domain in full, with the rest retrieved from reference TRBV28 and TRBJ2-3, is DVKVTQSSRYLVKRTGEKVFLECVQDMDHENMFWYRQDPGLGLRLIYFSYDVKMKEKGDIPEGYSVSREKKERFSLILESASTNQTSMYLCATAVAGSTDTQYFGPGTRLTVL.

This rearrangement joins TRBV11-3 to TRBJ2-1; D unclear. The germline gives CDR1 SGHNT, CDR2 YENEEA. Trimming took 5 bases from V and 2 from J, leaving 10 bases between them. The CDR3 sequence is 14 residues long. The CDR3 sequence is CASSPGLAYNEQFF. The CDR3 nucleotides read TGTGCCAGCAGCCCCGGCCTAGCCTACAATGAGCAGTTCTTC.

The chain uses TRBV2 and TRBJ1-3; no clear D gene. Germline V gene lookup returns CDR1 SNHLY and CDR2 FYNNEI. Deletions cut 7 bases from V and 1 base from J, with 20 bases between. The CDR3 has 17 amino acids. CDR3: CASNLPLTQISGNTIYF. The CDR3 DNA sequence: TGTGCCAGCAATTTACCTCTTACACAAATATCTGGAAACACCATATATTTT. The full variable domain, its missing parts supplied by reference TRBV2 and TRBJ1-3, is EPEVTQTPSHQVTQMGQEVILRCVPISNHLYFYWYRQILGQKVEFLVSFYNNEISEKSEIFDDQFSVERPDGSNFTLKIRSTKLEDSAMYFCASNLPLTQISGNTIYFGEGSWLTVV.

This chain uses TRBV7-2 with TRBJ2-2, with 7 bases that match TRBD2. V lost 1 base to trimming and J lost 2 bases; unmatched junction nucleotides: 4. The CDR3 loop spans 16 amino acids. The germline V gene encodes CDR1 SGHTA and CDR2 FQGNSA. CDR3 nucleotides: TGTGCCAGCAGCTTAGAGCTAGCGGTAAACACCGGGGAGCTGTTTTTT. Translating it yields CASSLELAVNTGELFF.

V and J are TRBV24-1 and TRBJ2-5, with 7 nucleotides matching TRBD2. The length of the CDR3 is 14 residues. Germline values: CDR1 KGHDR, CDR2 SFDVKD. V shed 3 bases, J shed 4 bases, and the junction held 4 bases outside the gene matches. The CDR3 here is CATSDRLAAETQYF. The CDR3 DNA is TGTGCCACCAGTGATCGACTAGCTGCAGAGACCCAGTACTTC.